This TCR beta chain was sequenced in a study of T cell responses to AZD1222 COVID-19 vaccine. Study conclusions and caveats: Close to half of all spike-specific TCRs reportedly target regions of the variants that are unmutated. White British people made up most donors, females outnumbered males, and clonal diversity was possibly underestimated.

Note on this clone: The target antigen is unknown.

Assay used: immunoSEQ multiplex PCR; TCRdb lists only in-frame clones, some missing. The table records more than 120,000 clones, around nine tenths of them present only once. The CDR3 is made up of 20 amino acids. The ends were cut back, 3 bases at V and 3 bases at J, with 31 bases in the middle. CDR1 SGHRS and CDR2 YFSETQ come from the germline V gene. This TCR came from an adult who received the AZD1222 COVID-19 vaccine. The sequenced sample was peripheral blood, obtained 28 days after the second AZD1222 dose. The V gene is TRBV5-1, the J gene TRBJ2-7; perhaps TRBD1 as D (6 bases). The CDR3, as DNA: TGCGCCAGCAGCTGGGGGCCCTCTAGGACAGTGGGCAGGTCGGACTACGAGCAGTACTTC. Its protein is CASSWGPSRTVGRSDYEQYF. Combining the CDR3 with reference TRBV5-1 and TRBJ2-7 gives the whole variable domain KAGVTQTPRYLIKTRGQQVTLSCSPISGHRSVSWYQQTPGQGLQFLFEYFSETQRNKGNFPGRFSGRQFSNSRSEMNVSTLELGDSALYLCASSWGPSRTVGRSDYEQYFGPGTRLTVT.